The 5 T cell receptor beta chains listed next were all sequenced from one sample in a study of early T cells in non-severe SARS-CoV-2 infection. TCRdb called the 5' RACE reads again in MiXCR, with one record for every CDR3 protein. The repertoire holds about 64,000 distinct CDR3 sequences, roughly 9% seen once, with about an eighth in the top ten. Material: whole blood, obtained at baseline. These TCRs come from an adult who was a healthcare worker with PCR-confirmed SARS-CoV-2 infection or an uninfected control (not recorded which).

The V gene is TRBV28, the J gene TRBJ1-1; 8 bases are shared with TRBD1. Looked up from germline, CDR1 is MDHEN and CDR2 is SYDVKM. The CDR3 is 15 residues long. V gave up 6 bases and J gave up 4 bases; unmatched junction bases: 10. In nucleotides, the CDR3 is TGTGCCAGCAGACCCGCAGGGGGCTACGTCACTGAAGCTTTCTTT. This sequence encodes CASRPAGGYVTEAFF.

The genes are TRBV6-5 and TRBJ1-1, with a tentative D call TRBD1 (5 bases). V dropped 5 bases and J dropped 4 bases, with 11 bases sitting between them. This CDR3 contains 13 residues. Per the germline V gene, CDR1 is MNHEY and CDR2 is SVGAGI. The CDR3: CASSPGRATEAFF. CDR3 nucleotide sequence: TGTGCCAGCAGTCCGGGACGGGCCACTGAAGCTTTCTTT.

V and J are TRBV9 and TRBJ2-1, with 7 bases fitting TRBD2. The V segment lost 3 bases and the J segment 5 bases; nucleotides outside the gene matches: 8. Germline V lookup: CDR1 SGDLS, CDR2 YYNGEE. The CDR3 sequence is 15 residues long. CDR3 region: CASSGQRTRNNEQFF. As DNA, the CDR3 is TGTGCCAGCAGCGGGCAAAGGACTAGAAACAATGAGCAGTTCTTC.

This clonotype came up many times. V is TRBV6-2 or TRBV6-3 and J is TRBJ2-5; 7 bases line up with TRBD2. With V trimmed by 6 bases and J by 5 bases, 12 bases remained unmatched. The CDR3 is 15 residues long. CDR1 and CDR2 (germline): MNHEY, SVGEGT. The DNA for the CDR3 is TGTGCCAGCAGGTCGACTAGCACAAACGCGGAGACCCAGTACTTC. It is translated as CASRSTSTNAETQYF.

The table lists this clonotype with a few counts. This chain connects TRBV12-3 or TRBV12-4 to TRBJ2-7, with 7 bases that match TRBD2. This CDR3 comprises 13 residues. Trimming at V came to 6 bases and at J to 6 bases, leaving 8 bases not matched to a gene. CDR3 amino acids: CASSRDSGGEQYF. DNA for the CDR3: TGTGCCAGCAGCCGAGACTCGGGGGGCGAGCAGTACTTC.